A selection of T cell receptor beta chains follows, all from one sample in a study of cytomegalovirus exposure and HLA in healthy donors. The data were produced by immunoSEQ multiplex PCR, yet TCRdb's version contains in-frame clones alone and is incomplete. Here the sample spans roughly 110,000 clones, under 90% being singletons. The sequenced sample consisted of PBMCs. All receptors derive from a woman in her late teens or twenties in good health and CMV-seronegative. CDR3s leave out the opening cysteine and the closing phenylalanine or tryptophan.

ASSGTLTGSGELF	TRBV6-1	13	TRBJ2-2
ATSIETEAF	TRBV15	9	TRBJ1-1
ASSAREIGTQY	TRBV2	11	TRBJ2-3
ATQGDYLRGGELF	TRBV27	13	TRBJ2-2
ASSRDRTNQPQH	TRBV7-2	12	TRBJ1-5
ASSLTSGTLGAGELF	TRBV5-1	15	TRBJ2-2
ASSSRTGPIGDTIY	TRBV6-5	14	TRBJ1-3
ASTLGQHQETQY	TRBV11-2	12	TRBJ2-5
ASSQGAEGYT	TRBV7-9	10	TRBJ1-2
ASRGRPREAGENSYNEQF	TRBV5-1	18	TRBJ2-1
ASSLEPGDGEKLF	TRBV5-1	13	TRBJ1-4
SVQARGQNTEAF	TRBV29-1	12	TRBJ1-1
ASIMRTATNTEAF	TRBV2	13	TRBJ1-1
ASSPKTGSGANVLT	TRBV7-2	14	TRBJ2-6
ASTWGPGMGRGTEAF	TRBV5-4	15	TRBJ1-1
ASSLTQGTHEQF	TRBV11-3	12	TRBJ2-1
ASSQADREGGGYT	TRBV4-3	13	TRBJ1-2
ASSFGQGNTEAF	TRBV6-6	12	TRBJ1-1
ASSLTGNTGELF	TRBV7-9	12	TRBJ2-2
ASSLQGSGNTIY	TRBV5-1	12	TRBJ1-3
ASSSPGTGGDTQY	TRBV19	13	TRBJ2-3
ASSHTDTQY	TRBV11-2	9	TRBJ2-3